The clone carrying this T cell receptor beta chain has a count of ten or more. This entry comes from a study of spatial heterogeneity in lung cancer. The time point was: sample taken at primary tumor resection. TCR cDNA molecules each had a unique molecular identifier. TCRdb passed the 5' RACE reads through MiXCR, listing each CDR3 protein once. The sample includes more than 6,000 distinct CDR3 sequences, around 9.7% of them seen just once. Germline V lookup: CDR1 MNHEY, CDR2 SMNVEV (reference sequence). Losses at the gene ends were 1 base for V and 0 bases for J; bases not matched to a gene: 10. The length of the CDR3 is 18 residues.

This receptor was obtained from a male donor with early-stage non-small cell lung cancer. V is TRBV27 and J is TRBJ2-7, with 9 bases aligning to TRBD2. The sample here was normal lung tissue next to the tumor, taken at surgery. This CDR3 is CASSLWGPSGTSSYEQYF. The CDR3 DNA sequence: TGTGCCAGCAGTTTATGGGGACCTAGCGGGACTAGCTCCTACGAGCAGTACTTC.